Here is one T cell receptor beta chain with its context. This clonotype occurred a few times. Its binding antigen is unknown. Base qualities are not at hand, and no much larger clone is one base apart. The data are from a study of early T cells in non-severe SARS-CoV-2 infection (dated by TCRdb to the early 2020s). Regarding the study in general: Because TCR sequencing was done on bulk RNA from unsorted whole blood, the alpha and beta chains could not be paired.

Study-wide findings and limitations: VDJdb matching was skewed toward anti-spike CD8 responses and likely underestimated virus-specific expansions, missing private and CD4 specificities.

This was a case-control study nested in a cohort of healthcare workers in London, UK, who had nasopharyngeal swab PCR tests and blood samples taken every week. Healthcare workers were recruited during the week of the UK lockdown, between 23 and 31 March 2020, and followed weekly for up to roughly 15 weeks. Cut back by 5 bases and 0 bases, the V and J ends lie 15 bases apart. Including cysteine and phenylalanine, the CDR3 has 15 amino acids. This entry keeps only the CDR3 DNA: 45 bases, framed from base 1. The germline V gene (reference sequence) gives CDR1 as SGHNT and CDR2 as YYREEE. Libraries were made using 5' RACE. Sequenced on a NextSeq 500. In the TCR library protocol, unique molecular identifiers were attached to individual cDNA molecules to correct for PCR bias and sequencing error. TCR alpha and beta chains were both sequenced, and the abundances of alpha and beta sequences in each sample were closely correlated with each other. Under the source paper's analysis protocol: Decombinator V4 was used to perform V gene, J gene and CDR3 annotation of TCR sequences. Expanded TCRs were defined as changing significantly between any two time points under a Poisson model with p below 0.0001. TCR abundances were normalised to the total number of TCRs sequenced per sample and expressed as counts per million. MAIT TCRs were defined by TRAV1-2 paired with TRAJ12, TRAJ20 or TRAJ33, and iNKT TCRs by TRAV10 paired with TRAJ18. VDJdb, accessed 1 November 2021, was searched for CMV, EBV and SARS-CoV-2 annotated TCRs, with TCRs annotated for multiple antigens excluded. Using fastp at Q25 and MiXCR, TCRdb reprocessed the public reads and kept productive beta chains. Each CDR3 protein appears once, grouped with its most common genes and DNA. TCRdb assigned the V and J calls; the authors' analysis was not used. Within this sample are around 44,000 distinct CDR3 sequences, with 8.5% to 10% of them counted one time only. The ten largest clones take up almost 8.5% of the sample.

The sample consisted of whole blood. The source is an adult who was a healthcare worker with PCR-confirmed SARS-CoV-2 infection or an uninfected control (not recorded which). The chain uses TRBV5-4 and TRBJ2-7, with the D segment identity uncertain. For the CDR3, the sequence is CASSSSWPSSYEQYF. The DNA reads as follows: TGTGCCAGCAGTTCATCTTGGCCTAGCTCCTACGAGCAGTACTTC. The entire variable domain, with the stretches around the CDR3 drawn from the reference TRBV5-4 and TRBJ2-7 proteins, is ETGVTQSPTHLIKTRGQQVTLRCSSQSGHNTVSWYQQALGQGPQFIFQYYREEENGRGNFPPRFSGLQFPNYSSELNVNALELDDSALYLCASSSSWPSSYEQYFGPGTRLTVT.